This entry features one T cell receptor (beta chain) sequence. The antigen is unknown. Sequencing targeted expressed TCRB transcripts, as all isolated RNA had been reverse transcribed. TCRdb's copy holds only in-frame clones and misses some; the assay was immunoSEQ multiplex PCR. The table records 200,000 to 250,000 clones, 15% to 20% of them present only once. These data originate in a study of beta chain features in type 1 diabetes. Study-wide results and caveats: Diminished insertions and augmented deletions at VDJ junctions characterized type 1 diabetes patients. Type 1 diabetes patients had TCRB CDR3s that were shorter (moderately but significantly so) in all four CD4+ subsets.

CDR1 and CDR2 (germline): SGDLS, YYNGEE. There are 15 residues in the CDR3. J lost 2 bases, V lost 2 bases, and 4 bases had no gene match. This clonotype was obtained from a man aged 30 to 39 with type 1 diabetes. Sample: naive CD4+ T cells from blood. This chain joins TRBV9 and TRBJ2-7, with 10 bases fitting TRBD2. CDR3 residues: CASSVGTSATYEQYF. In DNA form, the CDR3 reads TGTGCCAGCAGCGTCGGGACTAGCGCGACCTACGAGCAGTACTTC.